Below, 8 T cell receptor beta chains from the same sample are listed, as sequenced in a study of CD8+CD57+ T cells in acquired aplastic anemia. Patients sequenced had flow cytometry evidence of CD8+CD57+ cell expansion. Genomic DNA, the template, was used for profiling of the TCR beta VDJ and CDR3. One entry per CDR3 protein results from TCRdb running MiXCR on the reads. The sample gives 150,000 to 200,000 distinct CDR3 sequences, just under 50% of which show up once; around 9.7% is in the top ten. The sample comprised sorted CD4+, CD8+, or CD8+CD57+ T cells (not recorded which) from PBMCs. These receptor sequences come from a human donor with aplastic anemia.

The CDR3 DNA follows: TGCAGTGCTAGAGAGAGGTGGGACAGGGTGAACACTGAAGCTTTCTTT. It is translated as CSARERWDRVNTEAFF. The J gene is TRBJ1-1, the V gene TRBV20-1; 9 bases align to TRBD1. Germline lookup yields CDR1 DFQATT and CDR2 SNEGSKA (reference sequence). This CDR3 is built from 16 residues. The V and J ends lost 0 bases and 0 bases, in that order; junction bases with no gene match: 5.

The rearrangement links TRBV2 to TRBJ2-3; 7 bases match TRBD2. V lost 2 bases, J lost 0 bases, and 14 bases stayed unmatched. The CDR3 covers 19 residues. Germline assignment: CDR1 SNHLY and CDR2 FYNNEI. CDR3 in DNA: TGTGCCAGCAGTGAACGGTCCCGGCAAGCGGGAACAAGCACAGATACGCAGTATTTT. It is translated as CASSERSRQAGTSTDTQYF.

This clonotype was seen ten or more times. This CDR3 reads CASSLSRPYRGRWTQYF. In nucleotides, the CDR3 is TGTGCCAGCAGCTTGTCCCGCCCCTACAGGGGCCGGTGGACCCAGTACTTC. The rearrangement uses TRBV7-9 and TRBJ2-5; 7 bases are a match to TRBD1. The CDR3 is made up of 17 amino acids. J was trimmed by 7 bases and V by 3 bases; bases with no gene match: 17. In germline, CDR1 is SEHNR, CDR2 FQNEAQ (reference sequence).

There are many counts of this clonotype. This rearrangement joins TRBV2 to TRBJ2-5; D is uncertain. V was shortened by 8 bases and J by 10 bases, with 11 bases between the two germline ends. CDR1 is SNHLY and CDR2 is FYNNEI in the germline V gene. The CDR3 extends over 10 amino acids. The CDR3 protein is CASGPGFQYF. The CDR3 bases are TGTGCCAGCGGCCCAGGCTTCCAGTACTTC. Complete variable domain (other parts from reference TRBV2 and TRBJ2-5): EPEVTQTPSHQVTQMGQEVILRCVPISNHLYFYWYRQILGQKVEFLVSFYNNEISEKSEIFDDQFSVERPDGSNFTLKIRSTKLEDSAMYFCASGPGFQYFGPGTRLLVL.

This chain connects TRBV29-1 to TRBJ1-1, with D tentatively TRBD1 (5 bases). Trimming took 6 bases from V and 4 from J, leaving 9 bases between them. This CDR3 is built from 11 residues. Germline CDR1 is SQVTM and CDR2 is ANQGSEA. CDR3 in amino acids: CSVGQGTEAFF. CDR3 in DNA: TGCAGCGTGGGGCAAGGCACTGAAGCTTTCTTT.

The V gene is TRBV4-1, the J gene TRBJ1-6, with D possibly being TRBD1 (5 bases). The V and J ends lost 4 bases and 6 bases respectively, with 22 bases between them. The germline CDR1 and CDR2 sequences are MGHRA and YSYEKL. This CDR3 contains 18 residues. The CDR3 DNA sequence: TGCGCCAGCAGCCGAACAGAAATCCAAACGGGGGGTAATTCACCCCTCCACTTT. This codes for CASSRTEIQTGGNSPLHF.

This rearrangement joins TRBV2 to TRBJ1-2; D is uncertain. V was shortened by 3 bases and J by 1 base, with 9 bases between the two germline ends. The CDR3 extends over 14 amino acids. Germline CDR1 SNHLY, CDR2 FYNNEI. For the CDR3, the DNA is TGTGCCAGCAGTGAGTGGCAGCTTAACTATGGCTACACCTTC. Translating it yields CASSEWQLNYGYTF. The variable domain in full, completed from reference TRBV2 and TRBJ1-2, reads EPEVTQTPSHQVTQMGQEVILRCVPISNHLYFYWYRQILGQKVEFLVSFYNNEISEKSEIFDDQFSVERPDGSNFTLKIRSTKLEDSAMYFCASSEWQLNYGYTFGSGTRLTVV.

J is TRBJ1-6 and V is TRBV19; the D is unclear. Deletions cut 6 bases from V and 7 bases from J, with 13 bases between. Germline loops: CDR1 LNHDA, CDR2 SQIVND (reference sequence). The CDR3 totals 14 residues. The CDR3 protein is CASRGWIENSPLHF. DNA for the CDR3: TGTGCCAGTAGGGGGTGGATTGAGAATTCACCCCTCCACTTT.